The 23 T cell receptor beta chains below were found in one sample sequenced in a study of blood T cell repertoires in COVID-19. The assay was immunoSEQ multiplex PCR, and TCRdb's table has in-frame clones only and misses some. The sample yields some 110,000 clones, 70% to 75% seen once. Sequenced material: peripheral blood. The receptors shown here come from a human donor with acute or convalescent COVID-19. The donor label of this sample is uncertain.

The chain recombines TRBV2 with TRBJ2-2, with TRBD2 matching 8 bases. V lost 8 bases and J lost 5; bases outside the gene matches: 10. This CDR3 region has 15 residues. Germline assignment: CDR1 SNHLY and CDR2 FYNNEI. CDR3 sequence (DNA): TGTGCCAGCGGACGGGGGGGCTTGTTAACCGGGGAGCTGTTTTTT. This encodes CASGRGGLLTGELFF. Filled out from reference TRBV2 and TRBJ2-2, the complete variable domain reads EPEVTQTPSHQVTQMGQEVILRCVPISNHLYFYWYRQILGQKVEFLVSFYNNEISEKSEIFDDQFSVERPDGSNFTLKIRSTKLEDSAMYFCASGRGGLLTGELFFGEGSRLTVL.

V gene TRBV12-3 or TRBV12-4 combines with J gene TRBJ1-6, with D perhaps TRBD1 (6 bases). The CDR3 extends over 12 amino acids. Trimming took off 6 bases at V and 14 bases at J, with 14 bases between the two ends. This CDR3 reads CASSLDSRALHF. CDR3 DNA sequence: TGTGCCAGCAGCCTGGACAGCCGTGCCCTCCACTTT.

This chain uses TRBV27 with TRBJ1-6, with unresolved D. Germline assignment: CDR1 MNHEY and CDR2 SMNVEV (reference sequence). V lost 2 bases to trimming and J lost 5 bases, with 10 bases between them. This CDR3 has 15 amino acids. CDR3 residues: CASSLSPGHNSPLHF. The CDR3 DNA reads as TGTGCCAGCAGTTTAAGCCCGGGTCATAATTCACCCCTCCACTTT.

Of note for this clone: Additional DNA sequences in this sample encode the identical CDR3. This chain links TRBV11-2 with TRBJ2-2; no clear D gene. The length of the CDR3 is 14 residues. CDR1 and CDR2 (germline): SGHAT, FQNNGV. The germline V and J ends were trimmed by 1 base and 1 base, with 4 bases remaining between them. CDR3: CASSLGQNTGELFF. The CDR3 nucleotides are TGTGCCAGCAGCTTAGGGCAGAACACCGGGGAGCTGTTTTTT. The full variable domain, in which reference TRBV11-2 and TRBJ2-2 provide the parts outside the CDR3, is EAGVAQSPRYKIIEKRQSVAFWCNPISGHATLYWYQQILGQGPKLLIQFQNNGVVDDSQLPKDRFSAERLKGVDSTLKIQPAKLEDSAVYLCASSLGQNTGELFFGEGSRLTVL.

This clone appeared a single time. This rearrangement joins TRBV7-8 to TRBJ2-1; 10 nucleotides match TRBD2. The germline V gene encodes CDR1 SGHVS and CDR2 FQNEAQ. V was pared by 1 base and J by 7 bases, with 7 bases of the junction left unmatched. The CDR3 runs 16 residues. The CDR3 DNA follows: TGTGCCAGCAGCTTAGTCAGCGGGGGGGCAGGGAATGAGCAGTTCTTC. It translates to CASSLVSGGAGNEQFF.

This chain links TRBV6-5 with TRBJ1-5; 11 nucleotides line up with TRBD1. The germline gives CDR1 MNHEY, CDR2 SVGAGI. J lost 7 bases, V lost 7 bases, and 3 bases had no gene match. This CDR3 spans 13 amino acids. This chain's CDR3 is CASNRDRGQPQHF. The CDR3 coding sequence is TGTGCCAGCAACCGGGACAGGGGGCAGCCCCAGCATTTT.

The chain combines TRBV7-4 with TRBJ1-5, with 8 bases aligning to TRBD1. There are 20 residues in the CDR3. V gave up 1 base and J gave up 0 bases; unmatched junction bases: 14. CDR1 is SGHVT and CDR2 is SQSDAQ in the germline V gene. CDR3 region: CASSLGPDRVGGYSNQPQHF. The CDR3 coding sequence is TGTGCCAGCAGCTTAGGCCCGGACAGGGTAGGGGGGTATAGCAATCAGCCCCAGCATTTT.

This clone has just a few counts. Here the CDR3 DNA reads TGTGCCACCAGCAGAGGACTAGCAGGAGAGACCCAGTACTTC. Amino acids: CATSRGLAGETQYF. The V call is TRBV15, the J call TRBJ2-5, with 7 bases aligning to TRBD2. Per the germline V gene, CDR1 is LNHNV and CDR2 is YYDKDF (reference sequence). Losses at the gene ends were 1 base for V and 4 bases for J; bases not matched to a gene: 3. This CDR3 is 14 amino acids long.

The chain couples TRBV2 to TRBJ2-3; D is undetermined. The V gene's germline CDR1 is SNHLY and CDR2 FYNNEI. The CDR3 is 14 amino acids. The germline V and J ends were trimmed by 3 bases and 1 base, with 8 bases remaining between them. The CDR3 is CASSEVRGTDTQYF. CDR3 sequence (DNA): TGTGCCAGCAGTGAGGTTCGGGGCACAGATACGCAGTATTTT.

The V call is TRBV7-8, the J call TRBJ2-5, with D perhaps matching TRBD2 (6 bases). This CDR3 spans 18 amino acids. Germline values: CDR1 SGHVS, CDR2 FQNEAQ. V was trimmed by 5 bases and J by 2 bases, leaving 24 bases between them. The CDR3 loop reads CASSEWGDQISIQETQYF. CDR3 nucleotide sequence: TGTGCCAGCAGCGAATGGGGGGACCAAATAAGCATACAAGAGACCCAGTACTTC. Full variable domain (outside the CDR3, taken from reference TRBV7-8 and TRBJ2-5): GAGVSQSPRYKVAKRGQDVALRCDPISGHVSLFWYQQALGQGPEFLTYFQNEAQLDKSGLPSDRFFAERPEGSVSTLKIQRTQQEDSAVYLCASSEWGDQISIQETQYFGPGTRLLVL.

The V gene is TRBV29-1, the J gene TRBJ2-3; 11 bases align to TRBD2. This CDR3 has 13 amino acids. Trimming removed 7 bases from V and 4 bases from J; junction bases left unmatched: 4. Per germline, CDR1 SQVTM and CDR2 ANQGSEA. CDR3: CSGRLAGSDTQYF. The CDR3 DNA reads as TGCAGCGGTCGACTAGCGGGGTCAGATACGCAGTATTTT.

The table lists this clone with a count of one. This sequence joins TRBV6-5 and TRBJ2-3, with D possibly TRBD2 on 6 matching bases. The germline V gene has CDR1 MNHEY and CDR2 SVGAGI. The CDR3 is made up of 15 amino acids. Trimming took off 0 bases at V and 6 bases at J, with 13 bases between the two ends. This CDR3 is CASSYSPVRGDTQYF. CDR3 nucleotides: TGTGCCAGCAGTTACTCGCCTGTCCGGGGGGATACGCAGTATTTT.

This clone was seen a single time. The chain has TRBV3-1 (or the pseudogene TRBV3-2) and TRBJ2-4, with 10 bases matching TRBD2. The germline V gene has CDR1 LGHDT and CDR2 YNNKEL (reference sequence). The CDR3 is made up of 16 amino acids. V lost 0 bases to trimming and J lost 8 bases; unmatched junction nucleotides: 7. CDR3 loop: CASSQDAAGGRDIQYF. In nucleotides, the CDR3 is TGTGCCAGCAGCCAAGATGCAGCGGGGGGGCGTGACATTCAGTACTTC.

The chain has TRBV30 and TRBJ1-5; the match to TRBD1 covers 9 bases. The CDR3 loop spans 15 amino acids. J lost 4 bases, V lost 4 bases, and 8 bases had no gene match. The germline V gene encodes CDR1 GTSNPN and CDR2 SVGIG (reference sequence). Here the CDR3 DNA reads TGTGCCTGGACCCCGCCGGGACAGGGTAATCAGCCCCAGCATTTT. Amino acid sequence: CAWTPPGQGNQPQHF. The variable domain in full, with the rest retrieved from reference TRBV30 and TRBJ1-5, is SQTIHQWPATLVQPVGSPLSLECTVEGTSNPNLYWYRQAAGRGLQLLFYSVGIGQISSEVPQNLSASRPQDRQFILSSKKLLLSDSGFYLCAWTPPGQGNQPQHFGDGTRLSIL.

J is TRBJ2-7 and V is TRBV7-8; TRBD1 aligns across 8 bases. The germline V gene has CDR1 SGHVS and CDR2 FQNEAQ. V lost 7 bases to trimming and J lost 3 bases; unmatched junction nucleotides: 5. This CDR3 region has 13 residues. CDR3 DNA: TGTGCCAGCACGGGCGGGACAGGCTACGAGCAGTACTTC. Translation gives CASTGGTGYEQYF.

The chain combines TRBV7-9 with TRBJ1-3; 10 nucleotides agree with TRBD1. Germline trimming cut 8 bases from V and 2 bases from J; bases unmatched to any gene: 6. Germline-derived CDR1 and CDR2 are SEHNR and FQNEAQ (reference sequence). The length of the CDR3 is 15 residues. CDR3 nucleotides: TGTGCCAGCGGACAGGGGGAGGTTGCTGGAAACACCATATATTTT. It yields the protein CASGQGEVAGNTIYF.

CDR3 in amino acids: CASSSPRGAGNQPQHF. The CDR3 coding sequence is TGTGCCAGCAGTTCTCCCCGGGGGGCTGGCAATCAGCCCCAGCATTTT. V is TRBV28 and J is TRBJ1-5; D is possibly TRBD1 (6 bases). The CDR3 is 16 amino acids. Trimming pared 4 bases from V and 2 bases from J, leaving 15 bases between. In germline, CDR1 is MDHEN, CDR2 SYDVKM.

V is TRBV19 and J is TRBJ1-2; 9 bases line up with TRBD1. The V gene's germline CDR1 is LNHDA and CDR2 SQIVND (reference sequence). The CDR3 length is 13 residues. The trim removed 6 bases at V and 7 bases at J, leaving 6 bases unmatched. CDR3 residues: CASRDRGGSGYTF. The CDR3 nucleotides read TGTGCCAGTAGAGACAGGGGGGGAAGTGGCTACACCTTC.

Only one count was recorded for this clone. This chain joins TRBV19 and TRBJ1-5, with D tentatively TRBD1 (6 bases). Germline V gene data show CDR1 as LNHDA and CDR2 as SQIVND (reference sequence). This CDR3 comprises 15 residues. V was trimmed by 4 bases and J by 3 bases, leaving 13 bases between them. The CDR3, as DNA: TGTGCCAGTAGTACCACTTGGGGGCTCAATCAGCCCCAGCATTTT. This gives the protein CASSTTWGLNQPQHF. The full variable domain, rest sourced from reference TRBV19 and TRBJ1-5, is DGGITQSPKYLFRKEGQNVTLSCEQNLNHDAMYWYRQDPGQGLRLIYYSQIVNDFQKGDIAEGYSVSREKKESFPLTVTSAQKNPTAFYLCASSTTWGLNQPQHFGDGTRLSIL.

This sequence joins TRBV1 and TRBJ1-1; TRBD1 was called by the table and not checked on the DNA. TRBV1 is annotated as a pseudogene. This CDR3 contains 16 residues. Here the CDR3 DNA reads TGCACCAGCAGTCGGGACAGGGTAGGTAAGAACACTGAAGCTTTCTTT. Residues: CTSSRDRVGKNTEAFF.

In DNA form, the CDR3 reads TGTGCCAGCAGCTATGCTACAGGGGGCTATGGCTACACCTTC. Residues: CASSYATGGYGYTF. The V call is TRBV7-8, the J call TRBJ1-2; 8 nucleotides line up with TRBD1. J was trimmed by 4 bases and V by 4 bases; bases with no gene match: 5. Germline loops: CDR1 SGHVS, CDR2 FQNEAQ. CDR3 length: 14 residues. Combining the CDR3 with reference TRBV7-8 and TRBJ1-2 gives the whole variable domain GAGVSQSPRYKVAKRGQDVALRCDPISGHVSLFWYQQALGQGPEFLTYFQNEAQLDKSGLPSDRFFAERPEGSVSTLKIQRTQQEDSAVYLCASSYATGGYGYTFGSGTRLTVV.

The CDR3 DNA reads TGTGCCAGCAGCCTCGCGTACAGGGGGCCTTTTAGTGGCTACACCTTC. As protein: CASSLAYRGPFSGYTF. J is TRBJ1-2 and V is TRBV5-6; 9 bases map to TRBD1. The CDR3 consists of 16 residues. CDR1 is SGHDT, CDR2 YYEEEE, per germline. Losses at the gene ends were 4 bases for V and 7 bases for J; bases not matched to a gene: 14.

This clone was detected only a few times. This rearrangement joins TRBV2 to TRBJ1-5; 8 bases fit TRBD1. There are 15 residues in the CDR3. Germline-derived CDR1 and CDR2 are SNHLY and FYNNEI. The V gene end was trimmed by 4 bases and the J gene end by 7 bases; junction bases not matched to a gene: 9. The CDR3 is CASSADRGSGQPQHF. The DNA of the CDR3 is TGTGCCAGCAGTGCTGACAGGGGTTCGGGGCAGCCCCAGCATTTT.